This TCR beta chain appears in the sequencing data of a study of patients and donors after allogeneic stem cell transplantation. The CDR3 has 14 amino acids. Per the germline V gene, CDR1 is SGDLS and CDR2 is YYNGEE. V shed 6 bases, J shed 6 bases, and the junction held 8 bases outside the gene matches. TCRdb recomputed calls from the RT-PCR reads with MiXCR, one row per CDR3 protein. The repertoire holds approximately 88,000 distinct CDR3 sequences, approximately 5% seen once, with around 2.6% in the top ten. The sample consisted of blood, either unsorted or a sorted T cell fraction (not recorded which). This clonotype originated in a human donor who was either an allogeneic HSCT recipient or a stem cell or donor lymphocyte infusion donor (not recorded which). It is not recorded whose cells these are; they may come from a transplant donor. J is TRBJ2-2 and V is TRBV9, with TRBD2 matching over 7 bases. CDR3: CASKGSTSPGELFF. The CDR3 nucleotides are TGTGCCAGCAAGGGATCGACTAGCCCCGGGGAGCTGTTTTTT.